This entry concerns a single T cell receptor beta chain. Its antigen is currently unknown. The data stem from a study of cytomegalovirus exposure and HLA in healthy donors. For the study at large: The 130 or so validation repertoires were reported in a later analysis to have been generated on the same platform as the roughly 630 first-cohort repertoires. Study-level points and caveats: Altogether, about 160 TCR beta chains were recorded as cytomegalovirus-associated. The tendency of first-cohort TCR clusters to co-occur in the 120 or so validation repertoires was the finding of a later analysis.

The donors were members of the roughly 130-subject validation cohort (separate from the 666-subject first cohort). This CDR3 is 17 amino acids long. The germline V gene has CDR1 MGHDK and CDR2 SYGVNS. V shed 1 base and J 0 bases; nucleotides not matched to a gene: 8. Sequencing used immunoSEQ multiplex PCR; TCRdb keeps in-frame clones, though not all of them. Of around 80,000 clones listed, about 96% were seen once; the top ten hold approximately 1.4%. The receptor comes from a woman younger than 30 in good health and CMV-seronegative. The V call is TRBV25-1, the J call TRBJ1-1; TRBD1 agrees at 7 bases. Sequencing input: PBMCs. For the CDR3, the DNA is TGTGCCAGCAGTGAATTAGGGACAGCTGTCATGAACACTGAAGCTTTCTTT. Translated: CASSELGTAVMNTEAFF.